This T cell receptor (beta chain) was sequenced during a study of Ad26.COV2.S vaccination and SARS-CoV-2 variants. The V gene's germline CDR1 is GTSNPN and CDR2 SVGIG (reference sequence). The junction had 6 bases not matched to a gene; V was cut back by 6 bases and J by 4 bases. The length of the CDR3 is 12 residues. Profiling relied on immunoSEQ multiplex PCR, and the TCRdb table lists in-frame clones only, not all of them. The sample has under 500,000 clones, roughly 90% seen once. Treatment defined: some 20 received Ad26.COV2.S at low or high dose, single or two shots; a few received placebo; per-sample allocation not given. Collection of samples fell on day 63 after the first vaccine or placebo injection. Participants' vaccine, an Ad26 vector, delivered Wuhan-strain SARS-CoV-2 spike.

The receptor comes from a person between 18 and 60 years old who received the Ad26.COV2.S COVID-19 vaccine or a placebo. This sample comprised peripheral blood, obtained in a trial of Ad26.COV2.S vaccine versus placebo. The J gene is TRBJ2-7, the V gene TRBV30; 7 bases align to TRBD1. Here the CDR3 reads CACGDSRYEQYF. The CDR3 DNA sequence: TGTGCCTGTGGGGACAGCCGGTACGAGCAGTACTTC.